This TCR beta chain was captured by sequencing in a study of blood T cells in healthy people across ages. The authors ran a second PCR of roughly 6 to 12 cycles using a sample-barcoded 5' primer and a J-beta primer mix. Every cDNA was tagged by a template-switch adaptor with 12 random nucleotides. Using its own MiXCR run on the 5' RACE reads, TCRdb lists one record per CDR3 protein. Of over a million distinct CDR3 sequences detected, 42% appear once; the ten largest clones hold around 8%. The CDR3 consists of 17 residues. The J segment lost 9 bases and the V segment lost 9 bases, leaving 18 bases of the junction unmatched.

This chain links TRBV12-3 or TRBV12-4 with TRBJ1-6; 9 bases agree with TRBD1. Sequences were obtained from blood. The clonotype comes from a woman under 30 in good health. DNA of the CDR3: TGTGCCAGTGGGGTACCCAAAACCGGGACAGGGACTTCACCCCTCCACTTT. This gives the protein CASGVPKTGTGTSPLHF.